This T cell receptor (beta chain) emerged from a study of identical twins. Of note for this clonotype: The antigen is undetermined.

The germline V gene encodes CDR1 LNHDA and CDR2 SQIVND (reference sequence). The CDR3 has 17 amino acids. Trimming at V came to 1 base and at J to 2 bases, leaving 5 bases not matched to a gene. Study results and limitations: The same donors were not followed; conclusions instead depended on cross-sectional statistical analysis.

Each donor (without exception) was a healthy Caucasian. It was template switching that added a universal primer site, and there were unique molecular identifiers on the cDNA. TCRdb redid the calling of the 5' RACE reads with MiXCR, one entry per CDR3 protein. This table holds 300,000 to 400,000 distinct CDR3 sequences, around an eighth found once. These data were likewise used in another study, on yellow fever vaccine responses in identical twins. That paper states: Twins' vaccine T cell responses were reported to seem partly convergent and partly personalized.

The material sequenced was CD8+ T cells sorted from blood. The sequence came from a woman younger than 35 in good health. This chain uses TRBV19 with TRBJ2-3, with 11 bases matching TRBD2. The CDR3 is CASSIGLTSGATDTQYF. The DNA for the CDR3 is TGTGCCAGTAGTATAGGGTTGACTAGCGGGGCCACAGATACGCAGTATTTT.